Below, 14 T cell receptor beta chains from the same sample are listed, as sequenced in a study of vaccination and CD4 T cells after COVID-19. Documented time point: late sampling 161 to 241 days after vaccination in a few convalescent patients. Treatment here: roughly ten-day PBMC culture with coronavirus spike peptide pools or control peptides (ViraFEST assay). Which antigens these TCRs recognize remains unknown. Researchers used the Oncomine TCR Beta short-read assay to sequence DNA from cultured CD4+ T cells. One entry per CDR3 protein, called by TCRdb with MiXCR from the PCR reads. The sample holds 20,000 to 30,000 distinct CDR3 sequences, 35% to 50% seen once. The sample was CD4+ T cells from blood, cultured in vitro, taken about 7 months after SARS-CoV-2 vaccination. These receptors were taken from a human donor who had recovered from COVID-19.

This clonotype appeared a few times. CDR3 residues: CATHREYTEAFF. The CDR3 nucleotides read TGTGCCACCCACAGGGAGTACACTGAAGCTTTCTTT. The chain links TRBV10-3 to TRBJ1-1, with a possible D match to TRBD1 (6 bases). Per germline, CDR1 ENHRY and CDR2 SYGVKD. CDR3 size: 12 residues. Trimming removed 10 bases at V and 3 bases at J, with 12 bases between.

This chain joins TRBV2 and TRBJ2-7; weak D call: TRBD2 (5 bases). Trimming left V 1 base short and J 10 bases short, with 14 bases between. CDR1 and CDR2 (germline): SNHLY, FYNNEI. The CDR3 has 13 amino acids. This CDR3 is CASSEVPVGGQYF. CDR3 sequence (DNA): TGTGCCAGCAGTGAAGTCCCCGTAGGAGGCCAGTACTTC.

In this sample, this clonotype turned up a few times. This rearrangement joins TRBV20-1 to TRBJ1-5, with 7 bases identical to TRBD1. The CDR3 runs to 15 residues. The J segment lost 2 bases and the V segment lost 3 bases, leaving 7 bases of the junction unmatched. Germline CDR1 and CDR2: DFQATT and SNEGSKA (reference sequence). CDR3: CSARVQGLGNQPQHF. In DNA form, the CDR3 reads TGCAGTGCTAGGGTACAGGGGTTGGGCAATCAGCCCCAGCATTTT.

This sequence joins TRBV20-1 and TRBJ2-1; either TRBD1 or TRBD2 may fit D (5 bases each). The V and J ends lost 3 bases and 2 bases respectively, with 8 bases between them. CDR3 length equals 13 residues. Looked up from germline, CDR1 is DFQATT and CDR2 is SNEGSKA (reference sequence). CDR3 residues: CSASGAAYNEQFF. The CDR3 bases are TGCAGTGCTAGCGGGGCGGCCTACAATGAGCAGTTCTTC.

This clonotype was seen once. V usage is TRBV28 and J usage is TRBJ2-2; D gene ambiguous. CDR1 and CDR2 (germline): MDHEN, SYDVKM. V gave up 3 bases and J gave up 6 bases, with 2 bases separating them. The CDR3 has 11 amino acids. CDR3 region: CASSLAGELFF. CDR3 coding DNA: TGTGCCAGCAGTTTGGCCGGGGAGCTGTTTTTT.

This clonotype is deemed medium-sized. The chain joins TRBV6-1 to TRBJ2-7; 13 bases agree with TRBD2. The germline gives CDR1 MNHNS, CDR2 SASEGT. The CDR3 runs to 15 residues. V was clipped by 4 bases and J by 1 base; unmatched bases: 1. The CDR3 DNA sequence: TGTGCCAGCAGTGGACTAGCGGGAGGATCCTACGAGCAGTACTTC. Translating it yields CASSGLAGGSYEQYF.

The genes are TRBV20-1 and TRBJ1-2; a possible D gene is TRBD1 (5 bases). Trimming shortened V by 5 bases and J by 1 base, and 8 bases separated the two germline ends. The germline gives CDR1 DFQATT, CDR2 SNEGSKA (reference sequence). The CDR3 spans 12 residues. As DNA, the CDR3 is TGCAGTGCTGGGACGGATAACTATGGCTACACCTTC. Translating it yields CSAGTDNYGYTF.

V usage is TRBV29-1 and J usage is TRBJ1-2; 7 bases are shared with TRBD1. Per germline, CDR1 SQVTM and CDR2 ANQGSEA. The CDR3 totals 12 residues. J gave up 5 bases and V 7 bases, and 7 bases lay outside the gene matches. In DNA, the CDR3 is TGCAGCGCCGTCCGGGACAGTTATGGCTACACCTTC. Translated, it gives CSAVRDSYGYTF.

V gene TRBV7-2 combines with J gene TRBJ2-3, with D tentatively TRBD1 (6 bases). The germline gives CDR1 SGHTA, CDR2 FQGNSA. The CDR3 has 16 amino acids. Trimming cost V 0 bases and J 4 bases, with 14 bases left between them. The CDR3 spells CASSLAPVGAADTQYF. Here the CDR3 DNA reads TGTGCCAGCAGCTTAGCCCCAGTGGGGGCTGCAGATACGCAGTATTTT.

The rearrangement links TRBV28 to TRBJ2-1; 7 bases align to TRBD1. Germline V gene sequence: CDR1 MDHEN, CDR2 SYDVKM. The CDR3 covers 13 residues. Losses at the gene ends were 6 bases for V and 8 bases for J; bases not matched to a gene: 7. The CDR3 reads CASRRPGGDEQFF. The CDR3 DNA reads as TGTGCCAGCAGAAGACCAGGGGGTGATGAGCAGTTCTTC. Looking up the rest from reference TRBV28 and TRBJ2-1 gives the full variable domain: DVKVTQSSRYLVKRTGEKVFLECVQDMDHENMFWYRQDPGLGLRLIYFSYDVKMKEKGDIPEGYSVSREKKERFSLILESASTNQTSMYLCASRRPGGDEQFFGPGTRLTVL.

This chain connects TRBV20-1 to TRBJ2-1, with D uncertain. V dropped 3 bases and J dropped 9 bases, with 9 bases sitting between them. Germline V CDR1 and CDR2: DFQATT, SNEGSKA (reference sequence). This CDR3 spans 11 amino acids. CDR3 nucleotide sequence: TGCAGTGCTAGTTGGCTCGGTGAGCAGTTCTTC. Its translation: CSASWLGEQFF.

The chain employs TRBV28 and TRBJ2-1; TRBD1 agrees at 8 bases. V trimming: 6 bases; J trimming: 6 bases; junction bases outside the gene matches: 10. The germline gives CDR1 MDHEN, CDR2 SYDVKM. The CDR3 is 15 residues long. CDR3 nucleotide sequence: TGTGCCAGCAGCCCGGCCAGGGGGCATGGCAATGAGCAGTTCTTC. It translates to CASSPARGHGNEQFF. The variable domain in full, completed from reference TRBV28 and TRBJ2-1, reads DVKVTQSSRYLVKRTGEKVFLECVQDMDHENMFWYRQDPGLGLRLIYFSYDVKMKEKGDIPEGYSVSREKKERFSLILESASTNQTSMYLCASSPARGHGNEQFFGPGTRLTVL.

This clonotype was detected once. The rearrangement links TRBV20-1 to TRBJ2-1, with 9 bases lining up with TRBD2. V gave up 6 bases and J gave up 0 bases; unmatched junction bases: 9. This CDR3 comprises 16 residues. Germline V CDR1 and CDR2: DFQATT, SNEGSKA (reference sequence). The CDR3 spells CSARTRLADSYNEQFF. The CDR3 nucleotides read TGCAGTGCGAGAACCCGACTAGCGGACTCCTACAATGAGCAGTTCTTC.

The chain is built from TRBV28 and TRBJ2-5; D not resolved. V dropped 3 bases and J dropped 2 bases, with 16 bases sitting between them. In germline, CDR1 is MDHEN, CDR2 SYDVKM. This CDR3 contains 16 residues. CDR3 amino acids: CASSFPPSGRQETQYF. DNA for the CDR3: TGTGCCAGCAGTTTTCCCCCGTCCGGGCGACAAGAGACCCAGTACTTC.